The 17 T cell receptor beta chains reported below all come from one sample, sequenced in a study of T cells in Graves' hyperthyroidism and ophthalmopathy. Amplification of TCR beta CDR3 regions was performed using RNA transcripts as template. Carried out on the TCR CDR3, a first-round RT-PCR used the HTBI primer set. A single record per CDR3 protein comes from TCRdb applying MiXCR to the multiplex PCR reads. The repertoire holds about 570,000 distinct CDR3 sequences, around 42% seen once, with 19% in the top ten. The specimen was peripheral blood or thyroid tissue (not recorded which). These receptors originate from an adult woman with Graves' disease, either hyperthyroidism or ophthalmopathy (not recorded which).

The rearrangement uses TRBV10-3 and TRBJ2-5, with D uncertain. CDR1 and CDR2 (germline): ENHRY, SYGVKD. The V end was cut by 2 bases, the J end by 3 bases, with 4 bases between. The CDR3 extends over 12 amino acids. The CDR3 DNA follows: TGTGCCATCAGTGAGCCAGAAGAGACCCAGTACTTC. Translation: CAISEPEETQYF.

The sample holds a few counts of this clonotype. CDR3: CATSRDRRSMAYEQYF. The CDR3 nucleotides read TGTGCCACCAGCAGAGATCGTAGGAGTATGGCGTACGAGCAGTACTTC. The chain couples TRBV15 to TRBJ2-7, with unresolved D. Germline V CDR1 and CDR2: LNHNV, YYDKDF (reference sequence). Trimming pared 0 bases from V and 4 bases from J, leaving 16 bases between. The CDR3 loop spans 16 amino acids.

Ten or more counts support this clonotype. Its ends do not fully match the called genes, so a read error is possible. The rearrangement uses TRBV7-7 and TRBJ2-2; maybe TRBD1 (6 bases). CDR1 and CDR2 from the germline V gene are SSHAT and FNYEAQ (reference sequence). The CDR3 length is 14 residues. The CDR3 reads CASSVGQNTGELFF. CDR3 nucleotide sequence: TGTGCTAGCAGCGTGGGACAGAACACCGGGGAGCTGTTTTTT.

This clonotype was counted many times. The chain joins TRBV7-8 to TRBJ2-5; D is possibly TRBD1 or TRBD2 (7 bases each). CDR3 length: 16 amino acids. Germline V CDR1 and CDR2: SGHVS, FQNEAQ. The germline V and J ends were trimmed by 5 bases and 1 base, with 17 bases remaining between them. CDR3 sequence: CASSRGQGGSQETQYF. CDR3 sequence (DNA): TGTGCCAGCAGCCGGGGTCAGGGGGGGTCCCAAGAGACCCAGTACTTC.

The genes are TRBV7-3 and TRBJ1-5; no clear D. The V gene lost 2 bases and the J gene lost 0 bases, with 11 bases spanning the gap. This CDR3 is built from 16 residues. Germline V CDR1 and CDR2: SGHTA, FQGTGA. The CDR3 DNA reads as TGTGCCAGCAGCTTAGGTAGCCAGTATAGCAATCAGCCCCAGCATTTT. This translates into CASSLGSQYSNQPQHF.

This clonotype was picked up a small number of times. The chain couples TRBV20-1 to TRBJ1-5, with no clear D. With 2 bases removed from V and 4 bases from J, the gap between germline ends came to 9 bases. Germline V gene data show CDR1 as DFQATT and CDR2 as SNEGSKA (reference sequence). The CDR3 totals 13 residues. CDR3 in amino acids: CSARMVSNQPQHF. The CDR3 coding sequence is TGCAGTGCTAGAATGGTATCGAATCAGCCCCAGCATTTT.

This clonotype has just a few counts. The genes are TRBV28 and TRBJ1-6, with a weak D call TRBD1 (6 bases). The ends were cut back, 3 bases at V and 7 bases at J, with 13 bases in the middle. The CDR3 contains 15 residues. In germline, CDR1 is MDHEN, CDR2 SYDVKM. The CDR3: CASSLRGPSNSPLHF. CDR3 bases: TGTGCCAGCAGTTTGCGGGGGCCATCAAATTCACCCCTCCACTTT.

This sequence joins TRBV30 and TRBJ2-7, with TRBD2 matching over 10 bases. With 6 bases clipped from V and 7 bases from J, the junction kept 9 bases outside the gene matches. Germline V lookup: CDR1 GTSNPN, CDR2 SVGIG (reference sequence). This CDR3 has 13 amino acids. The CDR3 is CACIAGGPREQYF. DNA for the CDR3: TGTGCCTGTATAGCGGGAGGCCCTCGGGAGCAGTACTTC.

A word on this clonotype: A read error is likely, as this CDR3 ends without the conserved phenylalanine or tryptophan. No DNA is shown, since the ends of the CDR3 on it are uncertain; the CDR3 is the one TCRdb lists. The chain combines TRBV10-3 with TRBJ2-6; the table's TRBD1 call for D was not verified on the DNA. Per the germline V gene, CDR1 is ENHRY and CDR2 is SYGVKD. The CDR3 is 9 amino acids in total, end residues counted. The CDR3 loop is CAISAGLGT.

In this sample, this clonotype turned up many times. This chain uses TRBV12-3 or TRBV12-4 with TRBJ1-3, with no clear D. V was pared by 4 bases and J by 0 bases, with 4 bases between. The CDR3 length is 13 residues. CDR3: CASSSNSGNTIYF. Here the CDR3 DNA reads TGTGCCAGCAGTTCGAACTCTGGAAACACCATATATTTT.

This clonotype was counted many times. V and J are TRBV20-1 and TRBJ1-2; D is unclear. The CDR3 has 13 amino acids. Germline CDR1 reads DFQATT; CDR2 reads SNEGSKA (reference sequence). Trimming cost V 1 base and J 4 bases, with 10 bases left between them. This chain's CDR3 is CSARAGGPYGYTF. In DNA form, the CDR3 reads TGCAGTGCTAGAGCGGGAGGTCCCTATGGCTACACCTTC.

This CDR3 is CASSLGGVRRNTEAFF. CDR3 nucleotides: TGTGCCAGCAGCTTAGGAGGGGTCAGGAGAAACACTGAAGCTTTCTTT. The chain links TRBV7-9 to TRBJ1-1; D possibly corresponds to TRBD1 (5 bases). CDR3 length equals 16 residues. The germline V and J ends were trimmed by 1 base and 2 bases, with 14 bases remaining between them. In germline, CDR1 is SEHNR, CDR2 FQNEAQ (reference sequence).

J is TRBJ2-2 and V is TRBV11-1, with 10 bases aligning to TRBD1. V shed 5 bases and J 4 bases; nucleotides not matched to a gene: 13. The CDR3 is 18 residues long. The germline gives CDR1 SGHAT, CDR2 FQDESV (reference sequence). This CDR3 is CASSRPGTGVRGTGELFF. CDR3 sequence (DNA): TGTGCCAGCAGCCGTCCCGGGACAGGGGTACGTGGCACCGGGGAGCTGTTTTTT.

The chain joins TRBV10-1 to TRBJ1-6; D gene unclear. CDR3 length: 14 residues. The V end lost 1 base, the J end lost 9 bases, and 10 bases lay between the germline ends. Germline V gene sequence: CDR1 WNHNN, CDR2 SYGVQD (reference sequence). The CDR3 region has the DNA TGCGCCAGCAGTGAGTTTACAGTTACTTCACCCCTCCACTTT. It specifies CASSEFTVTSPLHF.

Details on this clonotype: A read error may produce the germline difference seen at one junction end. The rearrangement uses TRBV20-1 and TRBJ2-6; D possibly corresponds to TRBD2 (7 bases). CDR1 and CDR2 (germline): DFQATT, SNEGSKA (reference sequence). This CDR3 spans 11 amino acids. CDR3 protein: CSPRGGNVLTF. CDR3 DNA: TGCAGTCCGAGGGGGGGCAACGTCCTGACTTTC.

CDR3 loop: CSVVQANEKLFF. The CDR3 DNA follows: TGCAGCGTGGTACAGGCAAATGAAAAACTGTTTTTT. The rearrangement uses TRBV29-1 and TRBJ1-4, with D possibly matching TRBD1 (5 bases). V lost 6 bases to trimming and J lost 5 bases, with 10 bases between them. CDR1 is SQVTM, CDR2 ANQGSEA, per germline. There are 12 residues in the CDR3.

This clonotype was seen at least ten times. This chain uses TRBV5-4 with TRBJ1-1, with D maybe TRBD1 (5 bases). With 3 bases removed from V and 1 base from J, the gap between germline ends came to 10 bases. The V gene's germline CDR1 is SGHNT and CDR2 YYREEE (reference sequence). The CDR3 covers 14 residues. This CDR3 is CASSWGRENTEAFF. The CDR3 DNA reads TGTGCCAGCAGCTGGGGCAGAGAGAACACTGAAGCTTTCTTT.